Below, one TCR beta chain is given with its context. This specimen belongs to a study of CD8 T cells in Susac syndrome. Germline V lookup: CDR1 MNHEY, CDR2 SMNVEV (reference sequence). V lost 4 bases and J 4 bases, leaving 13 bases between the germline ends. The CDR3 loop spans 14 amino acids. RNA in amounts of about 0.5 to 1 ug was reverse transcribed with random hexamers. TCRdb processed the immunoSEQ multiplex PCR reads anew with MiXCR; each CDR3 protein has one entry. The data contain 350,000 to 550,000 distinct CDR3 sequences, 75% to 90% of them singletons. The V and J genes are TRBV27 and TRBJ1-2; D not certain. Specimen: CD8+ T cells from PBMCs. This TCR came from a human donor with multiple sclerosis. The CDR3: CASSSGGMSYGYTF. CDR3 nucleotide sequence: TGTGCCAGCAGTTCGGGCGGAATGAGCTATGGCTACACCTTC.